This paragraph covers one T cell receptor (beta chain) sequence. Its antigen is unidentified. The germline gives CDR1 MNHEY, CDR2 SMNVEV (reference sequence). The CDR3 extends over 15 amino acids. V was pared by 4 bases and J by 2 bases, with 3 bases of the junction left unmatched. This sample stems from a study of OX40 agonist ivuxolimab in advanced cancers. Libraries were prepared by immunoSEQ multiplex PCR; TCRdb keeps only in-frame clonotypes and omits some of them. The table shows 70,000 to 95,000 clones, with around nine tenths occurring only once. Study conclusions and caveats: Dosing at 0.1 to 3.0 mg/kg was accompanied by clonal expansion of CD4+ and CD8+ blood T cells by week 6.

This chain joins TRBV27 and TRBJ2-2; 8 bases map to TRBD1. The sequencing here drew on CD4+ or CD8+ T cells sorted from blood, taken in a trial of the OX40 agonist ivuxolimab. The origin of this receptor is an adult with an advanced solid tumor such as melanoma, head and neck, liver or kidney cancer. CDR3 amino acids: CASSSGQGNTGELFF. The CDR3 DNA is TGTGCCAGCAGTTCAGGACAGGGTAACACCGGGGAGCTGTTTTTT.